This entry lists 12 T cell receptor beta chains sequenced from one sample in a study of CD8 T cells in Susac syndrome. Reverse transcription of about 0.45 to 1 ug RNA used random hexamers. Each CDR3 protein gets one entry after TCRdb re-called the immunoSEQ multiplex PCR reads with MiXCR. The data hold about 140,000 distinct CDR3 sequences, with about 95% observed a single time. The sequenced material came from CD4+ T cells from PBMCs. The source of these receptors is a human donor with Susac syndrome.

The chain carries TRBV25-1 and TRBJ2-6; D may be TRBD2 (7 bases). The CDR3 extends over 14 amino acids. The germline V gene has CDR1 MGHDK and CDR2 SYGVNS. Trimming removed 8 bases from V and 12 bases from J, with 20 bases in between. CDR3: CASGGGLHLGVLTF. The DNA for the CDR3 is TGTGCCAGCGGGGGGGGGCTGCACCTTGGCGTCCTGACTTTC.

The chain has TRBV2 and TRBJ2-5, with TRBD1 matching 8 bases. The trim removed 7 bases at V and 2 bases at J, leaving 6 bases unmatched. The CDR3 length is 14 residues. CDR1 is SNHLY, CDR2 FYNNEI, per germline. The CDR3 region has the DNA TGTGCCAGCACCAGAGACAGGGGACAAGAGACCCAGTACTTC. It specifies CASTRDRGQETQYF.

This chain uses TRBV28 with TRBJ2-7, with no clear D. The length of the CDR3 is 16 residues. Germline assignment: CDR1 MDHEN and CDR2 SYDVKM. With 2 bases removed from V and 0 bases from J, the gap between germline ends came to 14 bases. CDR3 DNA sequence: TGTGCCAGCAGTTTAATTGACCAGGCCGTCTCCTACGAGCAGTACTTC. Protein product: CASSLIDQAVSYEQYF. Drawing the rest from reference TRBV28 and TRBJ2-7, the complete variable domain is DVKVTQSSRYLVKRTGEKVFLECVQDMDHENMFWYRQDPGLGLRLIYFSYDVKMKEKGDIPEGYSVSREKKERFSLILESASTNQTSMYLCASSLIDQAVSYEQYFGPGTRLTVT.

The chain has TRBV9 and TRBJ2-5; D is possibly TRBD1 or TRBD2 (5 bases each). V lost 4 bases and J 5 bases, leaving 18 bases between the germline ends. This CDR3 has 15 amino acids. Germline V CDR1 and CDR2: SGDLS, YYNGEE. The CDR3 region has the DNA TGTGCCAGCAGCCCCCAGGGACCCCTTGGGGAGACCCAGTACTTC. Protein: CASSPQGPLGETQYF. Filled out from reference TRBV9 and TRBJ2-5, the complete variable domain reads DSGVTQTPKHLITATGQRVTLRCSPRSGDLSVYWYQQSLDQGLQFLIQYYNGEERAKGNILERFSAQQFPDLHSELNLSSLELGDSALYFCASSPQGPLGETQYFGPGTRLLVL.

The chain links TRBV24-1 to TRBJ2-1, with a possible D match to TRBD2 (7 bases). The CDR3 contains 13 residues. The germline V and J ends were trimmed by 3 bases and 9 bases, with 11 bases remaining between them. Germline V gives CDR1 KGHDR, CDR2 SFDVKD. The CDR3 region has the DNA TGTGCCACCAGTGATGTGGGGGGGGCTGAGCAGTTCTTC. Translation gives CATSDVGGAEQFF.

This chain uses TRBV7-9 with TRBJ2-7; TRBD2 matches 9 bases. The CDR3 has 14 amino acids. Looked up from germline, CDR1 is SEHNR and CDR2 is FQNEAQ (reference sequence). Unmatched junction bases numbered 0, after V lost 1 base and J lost 2 bases. For the CDR3, the DNA is TGTGCCAGCAGCTTAGGCGGGAGGGCCTACGAGCAGTACTTC. Translating gives CASSLGGRAYEQYF.

This chain joins TRBV9 and TRBJ1-1; D remains unclear. Trimming pared 0 bases from V and 12 bases from J, leaving 9 bases between. Germline assignment: CDR1 SGDLS and CDR2 YYNGEE. This CDR3 is 11 amino acids long. The CDR3 loop reads CASSVVTGTFF. DNA for the CDR3: TGTGCCAGCAGCGTAGTAACGGGGACTTTCTTT.

The chain employs TRBV15 and TRBJ1-2; 7 bases agree with TRBD1. The CDR3 is 16 residues long. V was clipped by 3 bases and J by 6 bases; unmatched bases: 13. The germline gives CDR1 LNHNV, CDR2 YYDKDF (reference sequence). This chain's CDR3 is CATSRARGGARNGYTF. CDR3 DNA sequence: TGTGCCACCAGCAGGGCCAGGGGGGGGGCGAGGAATGGCTACACCTTC.

This chain joins TRBV20-1 and TRBJ1-1; D may be TRBD1 (5 bases). This CDR3 contains 14 residues. The germline V and J ends were trimmed by 0 bases and 4 bases, with 12 bases remaining between them. The germline CDR1 and CDR2 sequences are DFQATT and SNEGSKA (reference sequence). DNA for the CDR3: TGCAGTGCTAGAGATGGGGGAGGTAGCACTGAAGCTTTCTTT. Translation gives CSARDGGGSTEAFF.

This chain joins TRBV29-1 and TRBJ1-2, with D perhaps TRBD1 (6 bases). The germline V gene encodes CDR1 SQVTM and CDR2 ANQGSEA. The ends were cut back, 2 bases at V and 8 bases at J, with 15 bases in the middle. This CDR3 contains 13 residues. The CDR3 DNA reads as TGCAGCGTTGAAAGGCAGGGGAAAGTCGGCTACACCTTC. Its protein product is CSVERQGKVGYTF.

On this clonotype: One end of the junction varies from germline; a read error may be responsible. The chain uses TRBV7-7 and TRBJ2-5; D assignment may be TRBD1 or TRBD2 (5 bases each). This CDR3 contains 13 residues. From germline, CDR1 is SSHAT and CDR2 FNYEAQ (reference sequence). The CDR3 loop is CASSRGPKETQYF. The CDR3, as DNA: TGTGCTAGCAGTCGGGGCCCGAAAGAGACCCAGTACTTC. The complete variable domain, with remaining parts taken from reference TRBV7-7 and TRBJ2-5, reads GAGVSQSPRYKVTKRGQDVTLRCDPISSHATLYWYQQALGQGPEFLTYFNYEAQPDKSGLPSDRFSAERPEGSISTLTIQRTEQRDSAMYRCASSRGPKETQYFGPGTRLLVL.

CDR3 nucleotide sequence: TGTGCCTGGCACCGACAGGGGGCCCCAGAGACCCAGTACTTC. Encoded protein: CAWHRQGAPETQYF. The V and J genes are TRBV30 and TRBJ2-5; the match to TRBD1 covers 10 bases. V lost 5 bases to trimming and J lost 4 bases; unmatched junction nucleotides: 7. There are 14 residues in the CDR3. From germline, CDR1 is GTSNPN and CDR2 SVGIG (reference sequence).